The 5 T cell receptor beta chains listed next were all sequenced from one sample in a study of blood T cell repertoires in COVID-19. Repertoires were generated with immunoSEQ multiplex PCR, while TCRdb's copy carries only in-frame clones and drops some. The table includes under 250,000 clones, over 80% detected once. The sample consisted of peripheral blood. The receptors were sampled from a man aged 40-49 years with acute or convalescent COVID-19.

The V call is TRBV24-1, the J call TRBJ2-1; 10 bases map to TRBD2. The V gene's germline CDR1 is KGHDR and CDR2 SFDVKD. With 6 bases clipped from V and 8 bases from J, the junction kept 6 bases outside the gene matches. The CDR3 extends over 14 amino acids. The CDR3 here is CATSKGTSVDEQFF. The CDR3 nucleotides are TGTGCCACCAGTAAGGGGACTAGCGTGGATGAGCAGTTCTTC.

The rearrangement links TRBV27 to TRBJ1-2; D is undetermined. The CDR3 runs 14 residues. V shed 5 bases and J shed 3 bases, with 13 bases lying between them. CDR1 MNHEY and CDR2 SMNVEV come from the germline V gene (reference sequence). The CDR3 DNA sequence: TGTGCCAGCAGTCCGCGGGCCGCGCACTATGGCTACACCTTC. Residues: CASSPRAAHYGYTF.

This clone came up once. J is TRBJ2-5 and V is TRBV7-8; D is unclear. CDR3 length: 16 amino acids. Germline V CDR1 and CDR2: SGHVS, FQNEAQ. Trimming took 5 bases from V and 5 from J, leaving 21 bases between them. The CDR3 reads CASSPLLDPYGETQYF. CDR3 coding DNA: TGTGCCAGCAGCCCCCTTCTCGACCCCTACGGGGAGACCCAGTACTTC.

V gene TRBV5-1 combines with J gene TRBJ2-2; TRBD1 matches 7 bases. The CDR3 has 15 amino acids. With 0 bases clipped from V and 6 bases from J, the junction kept 5 bases outside the gene matches. The V gene's germline CDR1 is SGHRS and CDR2 YFSETQ. The CDR3 protein is CASSLATGRSGELFF. The CDR3, as DNA: TGCGCCAGCAGCTTGGCGACAGGGCGGTCCGGGGAGCTGTTTTTT.

In DNA, the CDR3 is TGCGCCAGCAGCTTGGCAGGGGGTTCAATGAACACTGAAGCTTTCTTT. The encoded protein is CASSLAGGSMNTEAFF. The chain has TRBV5-1 and TRBJ1-1; 7 bases agree with TRBD1. Trimming cost V 0 bases and J 0 bases; bases outside gene matches: 5. The germline V gene encodes CDR1 SGHRS and CDR2 YFSETQ. The CDR3 loop spans 16 amino acids.